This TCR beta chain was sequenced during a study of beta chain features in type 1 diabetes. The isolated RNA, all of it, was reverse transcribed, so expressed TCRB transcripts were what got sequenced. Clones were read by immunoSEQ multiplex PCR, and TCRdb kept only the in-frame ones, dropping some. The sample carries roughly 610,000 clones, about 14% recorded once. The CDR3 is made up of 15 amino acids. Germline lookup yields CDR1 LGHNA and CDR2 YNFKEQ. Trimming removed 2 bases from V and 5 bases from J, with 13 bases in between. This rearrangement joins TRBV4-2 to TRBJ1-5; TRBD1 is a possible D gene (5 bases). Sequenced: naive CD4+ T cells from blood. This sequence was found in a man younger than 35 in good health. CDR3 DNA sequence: TGTGCCAGCAGCCAATTATCAGGGTCTCATCAGCCCCAGCATTTT. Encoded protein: CASSQLSGSHQPQHF.